There are many counts of the clone carrying this T cell receptor beta chain. Antigen unknown. CDR3 length: 15 residues. Germline assignment: CDR1 LGHNA and CDR2 YSLEER. J was trimmed by 2 bases and V by 5 bases; bases with no gene match: 7. These data belong to a study of post-analysis software for immune sequencing data. Study details: Included courses were relapsing-remitting and secondary progressive multiple sclerosis; progressive-relapsing multiple sclerosis was also included.

Unique molecular identifiers were present in the TCR beta cDNA libraries. TCRdb fed the PCR reads into MiXCR, producing one record per CDR3 protein. The data contain over 700,000 distinct CDR3 sequences, 25% to 30% of them seen just once; the ten biggest clones take up 0.56%. Broader study findings: Roughly 5 TRBV segments, including TRBV5-6, TRBV5-1 and TRBV20-1, were more frequent in patients than controls. By F measure, samples from a shared preparation batch strongly co-clustered.

The chain combines TRBV4-3 with TRBJ2-7; 9 positions agree with TRBD1. The sequence derives from a girl aged 5-17 years with multiple sclerosis. Sequencing used blood. The CDR3: CASSLRTGETYEQYF. The CDR3 DNA sequence: TGCGCCAGCAGCTTAAGGACAGGGGAGACCTACGAGCAGTACTTC.